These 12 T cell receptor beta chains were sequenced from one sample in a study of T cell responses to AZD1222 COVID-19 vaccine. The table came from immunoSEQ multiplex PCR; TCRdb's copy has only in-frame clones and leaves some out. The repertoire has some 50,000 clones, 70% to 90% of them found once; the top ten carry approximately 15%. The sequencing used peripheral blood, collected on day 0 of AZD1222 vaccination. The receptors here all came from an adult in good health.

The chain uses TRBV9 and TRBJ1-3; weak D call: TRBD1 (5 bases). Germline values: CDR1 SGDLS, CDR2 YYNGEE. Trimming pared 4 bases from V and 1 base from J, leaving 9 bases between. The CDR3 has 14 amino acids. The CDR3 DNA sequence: TGTGCCAGCAGCCCCACAGGTTCTGGAAACACCATATATTTT. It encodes CASSPTGSGNTIYF.

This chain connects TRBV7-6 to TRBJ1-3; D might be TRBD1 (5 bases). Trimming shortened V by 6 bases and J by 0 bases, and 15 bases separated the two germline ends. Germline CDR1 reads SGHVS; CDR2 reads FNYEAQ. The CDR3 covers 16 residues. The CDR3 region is CASSKQAEDSGNTIYF. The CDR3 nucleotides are TGTGCCAGCAGTAAACAGGCTGAGGACTCTGGAAACACCATATATTTT.

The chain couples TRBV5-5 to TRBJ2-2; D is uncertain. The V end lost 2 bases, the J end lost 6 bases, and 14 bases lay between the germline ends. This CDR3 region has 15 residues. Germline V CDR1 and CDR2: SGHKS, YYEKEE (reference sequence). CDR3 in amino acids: CASSFRLLGPGELFF. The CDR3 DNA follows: TGTGCCAGCAGCTTCCGGCTCCTAGGGCCCGGGGAGCTGTTTTTT.

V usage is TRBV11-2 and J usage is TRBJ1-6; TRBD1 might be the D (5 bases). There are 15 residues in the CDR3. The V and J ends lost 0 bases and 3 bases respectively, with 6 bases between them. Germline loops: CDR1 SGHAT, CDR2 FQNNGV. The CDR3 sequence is CASSLDGGYNSPLHF. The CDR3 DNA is TGTGCCAGCAGCTTAGACGGGGGCTATAATTCACCCCTCCACTTT.

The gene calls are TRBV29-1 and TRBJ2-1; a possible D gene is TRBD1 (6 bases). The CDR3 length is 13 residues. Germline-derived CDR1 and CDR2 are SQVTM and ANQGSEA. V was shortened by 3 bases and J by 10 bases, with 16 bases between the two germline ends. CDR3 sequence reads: CSVEARGGVEQFF. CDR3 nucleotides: TGCAGCGTTGAGGCCAGGGGTGGAGTAGAGCAGTTCTTC.

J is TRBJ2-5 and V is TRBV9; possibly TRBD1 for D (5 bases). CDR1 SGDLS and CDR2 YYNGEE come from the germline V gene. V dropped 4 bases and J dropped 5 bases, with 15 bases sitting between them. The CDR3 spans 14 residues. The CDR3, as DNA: TGTGCCAGCAGCCCAAGGGGCCAGTACGAGACCCAGTACTTC. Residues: CASSPRGQYETQYF.

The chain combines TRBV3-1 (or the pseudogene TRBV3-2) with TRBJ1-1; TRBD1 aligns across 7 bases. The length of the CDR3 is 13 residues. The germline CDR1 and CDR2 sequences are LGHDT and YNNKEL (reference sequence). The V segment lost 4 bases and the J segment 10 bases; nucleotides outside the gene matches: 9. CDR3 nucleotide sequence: TGTGCCAGCAGCCCTTTAGGGGGCGGTTTAGCTTTCTTT. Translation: CASSPLGGGLAFF.

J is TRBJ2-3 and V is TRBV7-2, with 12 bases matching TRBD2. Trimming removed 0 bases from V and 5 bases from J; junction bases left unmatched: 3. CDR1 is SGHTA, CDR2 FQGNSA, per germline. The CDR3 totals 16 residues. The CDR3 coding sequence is TGTGCCAGCAGCTTAGCGCTGACTAGCGGGGGAGATACGCAGTATTTT. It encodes CASSLALTSGGDTQYF.

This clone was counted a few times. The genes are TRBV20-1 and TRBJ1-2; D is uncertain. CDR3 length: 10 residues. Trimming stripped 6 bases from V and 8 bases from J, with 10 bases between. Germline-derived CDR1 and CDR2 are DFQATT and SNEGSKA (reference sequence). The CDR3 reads CSATSRGYTF. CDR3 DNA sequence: TGCAGTGCCACCAGCCGGGGCTACACCTTC.

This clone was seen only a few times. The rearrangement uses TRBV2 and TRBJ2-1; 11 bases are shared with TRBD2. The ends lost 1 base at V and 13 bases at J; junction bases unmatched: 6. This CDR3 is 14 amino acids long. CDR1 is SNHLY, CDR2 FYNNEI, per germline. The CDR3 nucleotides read TGTGCCAGCAGTGAAGATGGGACTAGCGGCCATCAGTTCTTC. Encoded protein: CASSEDGTSGHQFF. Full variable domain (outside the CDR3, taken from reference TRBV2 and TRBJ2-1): EPEVTQTPSHQVTQMGQEVILRCVPISNHLYFYWYRQILGQKVEFLVSFYNNEISEKSEIFDDQFSVERPDGSNFTLKIRSTKLEDSAMYFCASSEDGTSGHQFFGPGTRLTVL.

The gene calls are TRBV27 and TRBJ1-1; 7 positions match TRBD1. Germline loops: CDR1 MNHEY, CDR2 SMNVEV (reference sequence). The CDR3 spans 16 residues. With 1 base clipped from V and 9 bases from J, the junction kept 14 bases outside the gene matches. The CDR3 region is CASSLLGGGTAPKAFF. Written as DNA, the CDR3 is TGTGCCAGCAGTTTATTAGGAGGGGGGACAGCGCCAAAAGCTTTCTTT.

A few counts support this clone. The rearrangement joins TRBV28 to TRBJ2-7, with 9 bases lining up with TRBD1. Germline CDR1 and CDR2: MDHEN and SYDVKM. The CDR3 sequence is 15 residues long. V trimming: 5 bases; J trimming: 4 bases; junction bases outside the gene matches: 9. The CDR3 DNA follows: TGTGCCAGCAGTCCCCCCCGGGACAGGGCGTACGAGCAGTACTTC. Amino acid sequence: CASSPPRDRAYEQYF.